This TCR beta chain came from a study of blood T cell repertoires in COVID-19. About the research overall: The United States, Italy and Spain provided the acute and convalescent COVID-19 samples.

How the authors handled the data: Amplification of reference gene primers provided the estimated nucleated cell counts. Using immunoSEQ multiplex PCR, the repertoire was profiled, and TCRdb retains in-frame clones only, with some absent. From that table come the V and J calls and clone size; the DNA was used to work out D and trimming. The table shows tens of thousands of clones, with about 88% occurring only once. The origin of this receptor is an elderly woman with active COVID-19. What was sequenced was peripheral blood.

CDR3 region: CASSQEPGHFAGTQYF. The CDR3 coding sequence is TGCGCCAGCAGCCAAGAACCGGGACACTTCGCAGGGACCCAGTACTTC. This rearrangement joins TRBV4-1 to TRBJ2-5, with D perhaps TRBD1 (6 bases). This CDR3 is 16 amino acids long. Germline CDR1 reads MGHRA; CDR2 reads YSYEKL. V was clipped by 0 bases and J by 7 bases, with 18 bases between them.